The source of this TCR beta chain is a study of blood T cell repertoires in COVID-19. Study as a whole: Collection of acute and convalescent COVID-19 samples took place in the United States, Italy and Spain. The analysed material was cDNA or gDNA that came from T cells, B-cell-depleted T cells, or PBMCs.

In the original workflow: Cell counts per sample came from amplifying reference gene primers. Repertoires were generated with immunoSEQ multiplex PCR, while TCRdb's copy carries only in-frame clones and drops some. The DNA gave D and trimming, while V, J and clone size come from that table. The table has about 200,000 clones, over 70% seen once. The CDR3 has 13 residues. V was clipped by 6 bases and J by 1 base, with 9 bases between them. This chain links TRBV12-3 or TRBV12-4 with TRBJ1-1, with a tentative D call TRBD1 (5 bases). Sequencing used peripheral blood. This sequence originates from a woman aged 65 to 85 with acute or convalescent COVID-19. The chain's CDR3 is CASSYTGNTEAFF. CDR3 bases: TGTGCCAGCAGCTATACAGGGAACACTGAAGCTTTCTTT.